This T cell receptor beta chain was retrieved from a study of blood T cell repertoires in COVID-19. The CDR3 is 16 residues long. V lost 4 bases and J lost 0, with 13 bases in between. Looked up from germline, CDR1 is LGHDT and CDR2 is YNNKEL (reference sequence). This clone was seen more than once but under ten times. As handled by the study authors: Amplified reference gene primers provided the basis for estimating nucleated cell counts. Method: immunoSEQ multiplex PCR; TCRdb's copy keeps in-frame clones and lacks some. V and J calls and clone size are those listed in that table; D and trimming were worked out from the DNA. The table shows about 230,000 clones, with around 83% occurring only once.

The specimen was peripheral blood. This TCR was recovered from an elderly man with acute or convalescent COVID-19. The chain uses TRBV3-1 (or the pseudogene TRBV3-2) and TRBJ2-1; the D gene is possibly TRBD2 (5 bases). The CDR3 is CASSLGWGASYNEQFF. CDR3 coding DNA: TGTGCCAGCAGCCTGGGTTGGGGAGCCTCCTACAATGAGCAGTTCTTC.